Listed below are T cell receptor beta chains from one sample, sequenced in a study of molecular identifiers for immune sequencing clone quantification. TCRdb reanalysed the PCR reads using MiXCR and keeps one entry per CDR3 protein. The table records approximately 10,000 distinct CDR3 sequences, roughly an eighth of them present only once. Sample: naive CD8+ T cells from blood, with Jurkat cell RNA spiked in. The receptors originated from a human donor in good health. Some libraries in this study had Jurkat cell RNA spiked in. Both conserved end residues are part of each CDR3. A D gene is named only where the DNA matches it firmly. Clone size is not always given. Where it is, it says once, few, many or a class for expanded clones.

D,length,J,V,size,DNA,CDR3
NA,15,TRBJ2-7,TRBV20-1,medium-sized,TGCAGTGCTAGGGCCCCGGGGCAGGCGAATGGGGAGCAGTACTTC,CSARAPGQANGEQYF
TRBD2,14,TRBJ2-3,TRBV20-1,many,TGCAGTGCTACTAGCGGGGGACGCACAGATACGCAGTATTTT,CSATSGGRTDTQYF
NA,17,TRBJ2-3,TRBV19,NA,TGTGCCCGTAGTATAGACAGTGCAGGCTCACTCACAGATACGCAGTATTTT,CARSIDSAGSLTDTQYF
TRBD2,18,TRBJ2-3,TRBV5-1,large,TGCGCCAGCAGCCCCGGACTAGCGGGGGCCCAGAGGACAGATACGCAGTATTTT,CASSPGLAGAQRTDTQYF
TRBD2,15,TRBJ2-1,TRBV27,medium-sized,TGTGCCAGCAGTCCGTGGCGGGAGGTTGACAATGAGCAGTTCTTC,CASSPWREVDNEQFF
TRBD1,14,TRBJ2-7,TRBV12-3/TRBV12-4,many,TGTGCCAGCAGTTGGACAGGGAGCTCCTACGAGCAGTACTTC,CASSWTGSSYEQYF
TRBD1,15,TRBJ2-1,TRBV27,many,TGTGCCAGCAGTCCACTCCGGGACAGCGGCCTTGGGCAGTTCTTC,CASSPLRDSGLGQFF
TRBD1,15,TRBJ2-1,TRBV27,many,TGTGCCAGCAGTACCGGGACAGGCCTATACAATGAGCAGTTCTTC,CASSTGTGLYNEQFF
NA,13,TRBJ1-1,TRBV9,medium-sized,TGTGCCAGCAGCTTGGGGGAGATCACTGAAGCTTTCTTT,CASSLGEITEAFF
TRBD1,16,TRBJ2-7,TRBV5-5,NA,TGTGCCAGCAGCTTCTCCCCGGGACAGAGCTCCTACGAGCAGTACTTC,CASSFSPGQSSYEQYF
NA,16,TRBJ1-1,TRBV11-2,medium-sized,TGTGCCAGCAGCCCGCGGGCCTCCCTCCCGAACACTGAAGCTTTCTTT,CASSPRASLPNTEAFF
NA,14,TRBJ2-2,TRBV7-9,medium-sized,TGTGCCAGCAGCTCATGGGTGAACACCGGGGAGCTGTTTTTT,CASSSWVNTGELFF
NA,13,TRBJ2-1,TRBV7-9,many,TGTGCCAGCAGCATCGACCCTTCGGATGAGCAGTTCTTC,CASSIDPSDEQFF
TRBD1,15,TRBJ1-3,TRBV7-8,NA,TGTGCAAGCAGCTTACAGGGGGCGCCCGGAAATACGCCCTATTTT,CASSLQGAPGNTPYF
NA,11,TRBJ1-4,TRBV29-1,many,TGCAGCGGGGGTTCGGGGGGGGGTTGGACTTTT,CSGGSGGGWTF
NA,13,TRBJ2-3,TRBV12-3/TRBV12-4,many,TGTGCCAGCAGTTTTGGGGGTTTGGGTACGCAGTATTTT,CASSFGGLGTQYF
NA,14,TRBJ1-2,TRBV7-9,many,TGTGCCAGCAGCTCCGGGACAAGAAGAAGTGGCTACACCTTC,CASSSGTRRSGYTF
NA,16,TRBJ1-5,TRBV6-1,medium-sized,TGTGCCAGCGGACTCAACGGGGGGTTGAGAAATCAGCCCCAGCATTTT,CASGLNGGLRNQPQHF
TRBD1,14,TRBJ2-7,TRBV4-1,medium-sized,TGCGCCAGCAGCCTACCGGACAGGGCCTACGAGCAGTACTTC,CASSLPDRAYEQYF
NA,12,TRBJ2-1,TRBV19,many,TGTGCCAGTAGTATAGGGGGGCAGGAGCAGTTCTTC,CASSIGGQEQFF
NA,15,TRBJ2-1,TRBV20-1,many,TGCAGTGCCGCGGGACTCGAGATTTCCTACAATGAGCAGTTCTTC,CSAAGLEISYNEQFF
NA,15,TRBJ2-5,TRBV4-1,medium-sized,TGCGCCAGCAGCCAGCCCCGGGACTTACAAGAGACCCAGTACTTC,CASSQPRDLQETQYF
NA,14,TRBJ2-1,TRBV12-5,NA,TGTGCTAGTGCGAGGGGTGGGGCCCACAATGAGCAGTTCTTC,CASARGGAHNEQFF
NA,12,TRBJ2-7,TRBV12-2,few,TGTGCCAGCAGTTTCTCGGAGTATGAACAGTACTTC,CASSFSEYEQYF
TRBD2,15,TRBJ2-7,TRBV6-6,few,TGTGCCAGCAGCCATTTGCCTAGCGGGAACTACGAGCAGTACTTC,CASSHLPSGNYEQYF
NA,13,TRBJ2-5,TRBV4-3,many,TGCGCCAGCAGCCAAGATCAAGGAGAATCCCAGTACTTC,CASSQDQGESQYF
NA,15,TRBJ1-3,TRBV10-3,medium-sized,TGTGCCATCAGTGATCTGGGGCAAACTGGAAACACCATATATTTT,CAISDLGQTGNTIYF
NA,15,TRBJ2-3,TRBV12-5,medium-sized,TGTGCTAGTGGTTTGGCATATAAGGAGACAGATACGCAGTATTTT,CASGLAYKETDTQYF
TRBD2,19,TRBJ2-4,TRBV9,medium-sized,TGTGCCAGCAGCGGTACCCTCGTAGCGGGGGGGCCTGCCAAAAACATTCAGTACTTC,CASSGTLVAGGPAKNIQYF
NA,16,TRBJ2-5,TRBV7-2,medium-sized,TGTGCCAGCAGCCTACGTGAGCATCAGTTTGGGGAGACCCAGTACTTC,CASSLREHQFGETQYF
TRBD2,13,TRBJ2-3,TRBV7-6,medium-sized,TGTGCCAGCACAGCGGGGGGGCTGGATACGCAGTATTTT,CASTAGGLDTQYF
NA,15,TRBJ1-4,TRBV7-8,NA,TGTGCCAGCAGCTTAGTCGCTGCAACTAATGAAAAACTGGTTTTT,CASSLVAATNEKLVF
NA,12,TRBJ2-3,TRBV6-2/TRBV6-3,many,TGTGCCAGCAGCCCAAACACAGATACGCAGTATTTT,CASSPNTDTQYF
NA,16,TRBJ2-3,TRBV12-3/TRBV12-4,few,TGTGCCAGCAGTTTAGCGGGACACCCCCCCACAGATACGCAGTATTTT,CASSLAGHPPTDTQYF
NA,19,TRBJ1-1,TRBV9,medium-sized,TGTGCCAGCAGCGCTGATCCGGGGGGGGCACAAAACATGAACACTGAAGCTTTCTTT,CASSADPGGAQNMNTEAFF
TRBD1,18,TRBJ2-3,TRBV29-1,medium-sized,TGCAGCGTTGAAGCCATAGACAGGGGGCCGCGGGTCACAGATACGCAGTATTTT,CSVEAIDRGPRVTDTQYF
NA,16,TRBJ2-3,TRBV11-2,medium-sized,TGTGCCAGCAGCTTAGTTGTCGGGGCGGGATACGATACGCAGTATTTT,CASSLVVGAGYDTQYF
NA,13,TRBJ2-7,TRBV6-4,medium-sized,TGTGCCAGCAGTGTAGAACCGGGCAACGAGCAGTACTTC,CASSVEPGNEQYF
NA,14,TRBJ2-7,TRBV5-1,many,TGCGCCAGCAGCTTGGCCGTAGGATCATACGAGCAGTACTTC,CASSLAVGSYEQYF
NA,14,TRBJ2-5,TRBV6-2/TRBV6-3,NA,TGTGCCAGCAGTGAACTTGCGGGAAGAGAGACCCAGTACTTC,CASSELAGRETQYF
NA,15,TRBJ1-1,TRBV13,medium-sized,TGTGCCAGCAGCAGCCATCTGGGGGGAGACACTGAAGCTTTCTTT,CASSSHLGGDTEAFF
TRBD2,14,TRBJ2-2,TRBV20-1,medium-sized,TGCAGTGCTAGCGGGAGGTCCCTCACCGGGGAGCTGTTTTTT,CSASGRSLTGELFF
TRBD1,14,TRBJ2-3,TRBV4-3,medium-sized,TGCGCCAGCAGCCCGGGACAGGGGACAGATACGCAGTATTTT,CASSPGQGTDTQYF
TRBD2,16,TRBJ2-5,TRBV4-1,medium-sized,TGCGCCAGCAGCCAAGAAGTAGCGGGGGGGCCTGAGACCCAGTACTTC,CASSQEVAGGPETQYF
NA,10,TRBJ2-3,TRBV20-1,medium-sized,TGCAGTGCGAGGGCGGATACGCAGTATTTT,CSARADTQYF
TRBD2,17,TRBJ2-1,TRBV3-1,many,TGTGCCAGCAGCCAAGATCGGACTAGCGGGGGTAGTAATGAGCAGTTCTTC,CASSQDRTSGGSNEQFF
NA,13,TRBJ2-5,TRBV4-2,medium-sized,TGTGCCAGCAGCCAAGGGAGGGAATGGGCCCAGTACTTC,CASSQGREWAQYF
NA,16,TRBJ2-7,TRBV6-5,medium-sized,TGTGCCAGCAGTTACTCGGAAAGTCTGGATGGGGACGAGCAGTACTTC,CASSYSESLDGDEQYF
TRBD1,17,TRBJ1-2,TRBV3-1,medium-sized,TGTGCCAGCAGCCCACGTAAAGGGACAGGGGGCTTCTATGGCTACACCTTC,CASSPRKGTGGFYGYTF
NA,15,TRBJ1-1,TRBV27,many,TGTGCCAGCAGTTTATCGGGGGGCGCGAGCACTGAAGCTTTCTTT,CASSLSGGASTEAFF
TRBD1,12,TRBJ1-1,TRBV25-1,medium-sized,TGTGCCAGCAGTGTGACAGGGGCGGAAGCTTTCTTT,CASSVTGAEAFF
NA,14,TRBJ2-2,TRBV4-1,many,TGCGCCAGCAGTGACACAACCGGATCCGGGGAGCTGTTTTTT,CASSDTTGSGELFF
TRBD2,14,TRBJ2-3,TRBV6-5,medium-sized,TGTGCCAGCAGTTACATTGGCGGGGGTTATACGCAGTATTTT,CASSYIGGGYTQYF
NA,16,TRBJ2-3,TRBV5-1,medium-sized,TGCGCCAGCAGCTTAAGGGCCTCGAGGGTAGCAGATACGCAGTATTTT,CASSLRASRVADTQYF
NA,11,TRBJ2-7,TRBV20-1,medium-sized,TGCAGTGCTAGATCGGGGGTCGAGCAGTACTTC,CSARSGVEQYF